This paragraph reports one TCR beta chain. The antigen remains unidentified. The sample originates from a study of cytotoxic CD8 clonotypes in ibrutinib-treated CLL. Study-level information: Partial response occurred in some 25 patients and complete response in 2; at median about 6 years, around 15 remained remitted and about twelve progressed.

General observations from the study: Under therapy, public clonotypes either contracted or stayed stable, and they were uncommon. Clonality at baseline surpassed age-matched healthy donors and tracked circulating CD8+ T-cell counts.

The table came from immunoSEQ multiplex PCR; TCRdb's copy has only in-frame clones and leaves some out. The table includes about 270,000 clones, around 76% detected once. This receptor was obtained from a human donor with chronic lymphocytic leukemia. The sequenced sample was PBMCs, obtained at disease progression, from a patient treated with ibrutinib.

The CDR3 loop is CASSPGRTSGLYEQYF. CDR3 DNA: TGTGCCAGCAGCCCCGGACGGACTAGCGGATTATACGAGCAGTACTTC. J is TRBJ2-7 and V is TRBV7-9; 10 bases match TRBD2. The V gene's germline CDR1 is SEHNR and CDR2 FQNEAQ (reference sequence). V was clipped by 5 bases and J by 4 bases; unmatched bases: 11. The CDR3 sequence is 16 residues long.